There are a few counts of the clone carrying this T cell receptor (beta chain). Its matching antigen is unknown. Germline trimming cut 3 bases from V and 3 bases from J; bases unmatched to any gene: 6. In germline, CDR1 is SGHTA, CDR2 FQGNSA. This CDR3 is 15 amino acids long. All of the isolated RNA was reverse transcribed, so expressed TCRB transcripts were sequenced. The data were produced by immunoSEQ multiplex PCR, yet TCRdb's version contains in-frame clones alone and is incomplete. This sample has under 400,000 clones, with approximately 12% found just once. The data originate from a study of beta chain features in type 1 diabetes. Study conclusions and caveats: Patients showed naive, central memory and Treg TCRB repertoires that appeared more similar than those of healthy donors. TCRB rearrangement may or may not be influenced by HLA type; here this remained unresolved.

This TCR was recovered from a man younger than 30 in good health. Sequencing input: naive CD4+ T cells from blood. The chain uses TRBV7-2 and TRBJ2-7; 9 nucleotides align to TRBD1. The CDR3 DNA is TGTGCCAGCAGCTTCGACAGGGGGAGTTACTACGAGCAGTACTTC. This translates into CASSFDRGSYYEQYF.